The next 19 T cell receptor beta chains were all read from a single sample in a study of blood T cell repertoires in COVID-19. TCRdb's copy holds only in-frame clones and misses some; the assay was immunoSEQ multiplex PCR. The sample has tens of thousands of clones, approximately 91% seen once; the top ten hold under 5.5%. Sequenced: peripheral blood. The receptors were gathered from a man aged 55 to 70 with COVID-19, enrolled during active disease.

V and J are TRBV7-2 and TRBJ2-2; 9 bases are shared with TRBD1. The CDR3 runs to 14 residues. Germline V gene lookup returns CDR1 SGHTA and CDR2 FQGNSA. Trimming at V came to 3 bases and at J to 6 bases, leaving 2 bases not matched to a gene. CDR3 bases: TGTGCCAGCAGCTTGGACAGGGGATCCGGGGAGCTGTTTTTT. Translated: CASSLDRGSGELFF.

A single count supports this clone. The chain couples TRBV5-1 to TRBJ2-7, with 8 bases identical to TRBD2. Germline lookup yields CDR1 SGHRS and CDR2 YFSETQ. V gave up 0 bases and J gave up 4 bases; unmatched junction bases: 3. The CDR3 totals 14 residues. CDR3 coding DNA: TGCGCCAGCAGCTTGGGTAGCGGGGAATACGAGCAGTACTTC. Its translation: CASSLGSGEYEQYF.

In DNA form, the CDR3 reads TGCGCCAGCAGCTTGGTCAGGGACTACAATGAGCAGTTCTTC. Its translation is CASSLVRDYNEQFF. The rearrangement links TRBV5-1 to TRBJ2-1; a weak D match, TRBD1 (5 bases). Germline CDR1 and CDR2: SGHRS and YFSETQ. The CDR3 length is 14 residues. V lost 0 bases and J 3 bases, leaving 7 bases between the germline ends.

The chain combines TRBV30 with TRBJ1-5; 8 nucleotides agree with TRBD1. The V gene's germline CDR1 is GTSNPN and CDR2 SVGIG (reference sequence). Trimming at V came to 1 base and at J to 2 bases, leaving 4 bases not matched to a gene. CDR3 size: 15 residues. CDR3 sequence (DNA): TGTGCCTGGAGTGCCGACAGGGGCGGCAATCAGCCCCAGCATTTT. It specifies CAWSADRGGNQPQHF.

To note about this clone: One end of the junction fails to match germline, which may point to a read error. This chain connects TRBV2 to TRBJ2-3, with unresolved D. Germline assignment: CDR1 SNHLY and CDR2 FYNNEI. The CDR3 covers 12 residues. CDR3 sequence reads: CASSDYDTSKDF. In nucleotides, the CDR3 is TGTGCCAGCAGTGATTACGACACCTCGAAGGATTTT.

The chain recombines TRBV2 with TRBJ1-1, with 7 bases aligning to TRBD1. The CDR3 has 15 residues. The V and J ends lost 7 bases and 5 bases, in that order; junction bases with no gene match: 13. Germline lookup yields CDR1 SNHLY and CDR2 FYNNEI. The DNA for the CDR3 is TGTGCCAGCACGTCGGCGGAGGGGGCAAGTACTGAAGCTTTCTTT. It specifies CASTSAEGASTEAFF.

This rearrangement joins TRBV7-9 to TRBJ1-2, with 8 bases that match TRBD1. The CDR3 contains 17 residues. Trimming removed 2 bases from V and 4 bases from J; junction bases left unmatched: 12. Germline CDR1 SEHNR, CDR2 FQNEAQ (reference sequence). DNA for the CDR3: TGTGCCAGCAGCTTACCGGGACAGGCGGGCAGTAGCTATGGCTACACCTTC. This sequence encodes CASSLPGQAGSSYGYTF.

The genes are TRBV30 and TRBJ1-6; 11 bases line up with TRBD1. Trimming at V came to 2 bases and at J to 7 bases, leaving 7 bases not matched to a gene. The CDR3 spans 16 residues. The germline CDR1 and CDR2 sequences are GTSNPN and SVGIG (reference sequence). The DNA for the CDR3 is TGTGCCTGGAGTCAGGGCGGACAGGGGGCCAATTCACCCCTCCACTTT. Its protein is CAWSQGGQGANSPLHF.

This sequence joins TRBV11-2 and TRBJ2-5; TRBD2 aligns across 9 bases. The CDR3 contains 15 residues. The trim removed 1 base at V and 2 bases at J, leaving 2 bases unmatched. Germline V gives CDR1 SGHAT, CDR2 FQNNGV. Here the CDR3 DNA reads TGTGCCAGCAGCTTAGGACTAGCGGTACAAGAGACCCAGTACTTC. Translating it yields CASSLGLAVQETQYF.

The chain carries TRBV28 and TRBJ2-7, with D tentatively TRBD2 (6 bases). Trimming removed 5 bases from V and 6 bases from J, with 17 bases in between. The germline V gene has CDR1 MDHEN and CDR2 SYDVKM. The CDR3 is 14 amino acids. CDR3 protein: CASSTGTPLGEQYF. The DNA of the CDR3 is TGTGCCAGCAGTACCGGGACTCCCCTGGGCGAGCAGTACTTC.

This chain links TRBV19 with TRBJ1-6, with 8 bases lining up with TRBD1. The ends lost 7 bases at V and 9 bases at J; junction bases unmatched: 14. The CDR3 extends over 16 amino acids. Looked up from germline, CDR1 is LNHDA and CDR2 is SQIVND (reference sequence). CDR3 sequence: CASTPGQGSFFSPLHF. In nucleotides, the CDR3 is TGTGCCAGTACCCCCGGACAGGGATCTTTTTTTTCACCCCTCCACTTT. Combining the CDR3 with reference TRBV19 and TRBJ1-6 gives the whole variable domain DGGITQSPKYLFRKEGQNVTLSCEQNLNHDAMYWYRQDPGQGLRLIYYSQIVNDFQKGDIAEGYSVSREKKESFPLTVTSAQKNPTAFYLCASTPGQGSFFSPLHFGNGTRLTVT.

The chain couples TRBV12-3 or TRBV12-4 to TRBJ2-1; tentatively, D is TRBD2 (5 bases). CDR3 length: 13 amino acids. The V end lost 1 base, the J end lost 7 bases, and 8 bases lay between the germline ends. CDR3 in amino acids: CASSLGGSNEQFF. In DNA form, the CDR3 reads TGTGCCAGCAGTTTAGGTGGGAGTAATGAGCAGTTCTTC.

The gene calls are TRBV5-1 and TRBJ1-6; TRBD1 is a possible D gene (6 bases). V was trimmed by 6 bases and J by 7 bases, leaving 11 bases between them. CDR3 size: 13 residues. Germline CDR1 reads SGHRS; CDR2 reads YFSETQ. CDR3 in amino acids: CASKTGENSPLHF. CDR3 sequence (DNA): TGCGCCAGCAAGACAGGAGAGAATTCACCCCTCCACTTT.

This clone appeared once. The rearrangement links TRBV7-9 to TRBJ2-7; 7 bases map to TRBD2. The V gene end was trimmed by 5 bases and the J gene end by 5 bases; junction bases not matched to a gene: 15. CDR1 and CDR2 from the germline V gene are SEHNR and FQNEAQ (reference sequence). The CDR3 runs 16 residues. CDR3 in DNA: TGTGCCAGCAGCCCTTACCGAGGGACTAACAGCAACGAGCAGTACTTC. Its protein product is CASSPYRGTNSNEQYF.

This clone was seen just once. The rearrangement links TRBV11-3 to TRBJ2-7, with 7 bases aligning to TRBD2. Germline CDR1 SGHNT, CDR2 YENEEA. The junction had 5 bases not matched to a gene; V was cut back by 0 bases and J by 3 bases. The CDR3 runs to 15 residues. The chain's CDR3 is CASSLELGRDYEQYF. The CDR3 region has the DNA TGTGCCAGCAGCTTAGAGTTGGGGAGGGACTACGAGCAGTACTTC.

This clone has a single count. The rearrangement uses TRBV19 and TRBJ2-3, with 15 bases matching TRBD2. CDR3 length equals 15 residues. Germline-derived CDR1 and CDR2 are LNHDA and SQIVND (reference sequence). With V trimmed by 7 bases and J by 6 bases, 5 bases remained unmatched. DNA of the CDR3: TGTGCCAGTATGGGGACTAGCGGGAGGTTGGATACGCAGTATTTT. Its protein is CASMGTSGRLDTQYF.

This clone was detected only a few times. The chain has TRBV6-4 and TRBJ2-3; D not resolved. Trimming removed 3 bases from V and 0 bases from J, with 4 bases in between. Germline values: CDR1 MRHNA, CDR2 SNTAGT. This CDR3 has 13 residues. Written as DNA, the CDR3 is TGTGCCAGCAGTGAGTCGAGCACAGATACGCAGTATTTT. Its protein is CASSESSTDTQYF.

This rearrangement joins TRBV7-2 to TRBJ1-2; possible D gene TRBD1, 6 bases. Germline V gene sequence: CDR1 SGHTA, CDR2 FQGNSA. V dropped 5 bases and J dropped 4 bases, with 11 bases sitting between them. The CDR3 is 13 residues long. CDR3 sequence reads: CASSQGLGYGYTF. The DNA of the CDR3 is TGTGCCAGCAGCCAGGGGTTGGGCTATGGCTACACCTTC.

V usage is TRBV5-6 and J usage is TRBJ2-7; tentative D call: TRBD2 (5 bases). CDR3 length equals 15 residues. Trimming removed 3 bases at V and 3 bases at J, with 16 bases between. The V gene's germline CDR1 is SGHDT and CDR2 YYEEEE. The CDR3 DNA sequence: TGTGCCAGCAGCTCCGGGCCGTTCGAGGGCTACGAGCAGTACTTC. Translated: CASSSGPFEGYEQYF.